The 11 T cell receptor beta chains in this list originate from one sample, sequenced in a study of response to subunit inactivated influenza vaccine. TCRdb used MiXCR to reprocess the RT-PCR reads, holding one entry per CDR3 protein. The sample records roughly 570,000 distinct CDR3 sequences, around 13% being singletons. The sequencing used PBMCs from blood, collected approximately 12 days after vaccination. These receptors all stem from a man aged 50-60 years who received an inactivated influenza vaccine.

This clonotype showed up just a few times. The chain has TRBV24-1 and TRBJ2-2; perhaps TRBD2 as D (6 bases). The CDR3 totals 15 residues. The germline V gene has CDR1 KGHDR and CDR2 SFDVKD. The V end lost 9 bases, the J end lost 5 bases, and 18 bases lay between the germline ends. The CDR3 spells CATSWTGGRTGELFF. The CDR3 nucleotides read TGTGCCACCTCCTGGACCGGAGGGCGGACCGGGGAGCTGTTTTTT.

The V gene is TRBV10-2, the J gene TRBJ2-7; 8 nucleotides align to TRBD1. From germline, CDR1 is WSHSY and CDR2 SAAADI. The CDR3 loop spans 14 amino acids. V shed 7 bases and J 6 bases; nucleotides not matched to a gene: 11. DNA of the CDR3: TGCGCCAGCATCCCGACAGGGGCATATCCCGAGCAGTACTTC. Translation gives CASIPTGAYPEQYF.

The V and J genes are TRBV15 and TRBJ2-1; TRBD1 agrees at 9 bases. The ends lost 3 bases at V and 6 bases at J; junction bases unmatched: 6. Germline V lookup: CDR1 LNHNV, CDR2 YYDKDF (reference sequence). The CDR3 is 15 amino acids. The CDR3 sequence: CATSRNRGLVNEQFF. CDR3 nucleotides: TGTGCCACCAGCAGGAACAGGGGGCTAGTCAATGAGCAGTTCTTC.

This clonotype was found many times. The CDR3 DNA sequence: TGCAGCGTTGAAGATTGGGCGGGGAGCTACAATGAGCAGTTCTTC. Its protein is CSVEDWAGSYNEQFF. The rearrangement uses TRBV29-1 and TRBJ2-1; TRBD2 might be the D (6 bases). Germline CDR1 is SQVTM and CDR2 is ANQGSEA. The CDR3 runs 15 residues. The V end was cut by 0 bases, the J end by 3 bases, with 12 bases between.

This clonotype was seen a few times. CDR3 nucleotides: TGCAGTGCTAGCCCAGGCGGGGGGGGAGTCAATGAGCAGTTCTTC. It specifies CSASPGGGGVNEQFF. The V and J genes are TRBV20-1 and TRBJ2-1; TRBD2 matches at 9 bases. The germline V gene encodes CDR1 DFQATT and CDR2 SNEGSKA (reference sequence). This CDR3 comprises 15 residues. After removal of 3 bases from V and 6 bases from J, the junction contained 9 bases not matched to a gene.

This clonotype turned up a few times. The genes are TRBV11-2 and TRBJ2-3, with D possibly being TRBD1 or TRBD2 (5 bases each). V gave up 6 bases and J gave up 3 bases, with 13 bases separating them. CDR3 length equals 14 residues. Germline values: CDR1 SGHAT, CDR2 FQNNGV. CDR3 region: CASSFWGITDTQYF. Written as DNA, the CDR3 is TGTGCCAGCAGTTTCTGGGGGATTACAGATACGCAGTATTTT.

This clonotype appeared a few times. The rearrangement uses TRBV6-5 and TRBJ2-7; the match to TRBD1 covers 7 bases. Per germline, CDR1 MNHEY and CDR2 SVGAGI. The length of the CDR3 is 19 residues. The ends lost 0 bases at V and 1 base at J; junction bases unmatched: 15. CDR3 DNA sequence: TGTGCCAGCAGTTACTCGATTTCACCAGGCCGGGACAGATCCTACGAGCAGTACTTC. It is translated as CASSYSISPGRDRSYEQYF.

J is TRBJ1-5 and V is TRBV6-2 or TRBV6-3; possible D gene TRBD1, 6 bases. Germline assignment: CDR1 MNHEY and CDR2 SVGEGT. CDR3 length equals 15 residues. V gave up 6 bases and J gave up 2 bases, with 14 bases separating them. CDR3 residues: CASSSPGGGNQPQHF. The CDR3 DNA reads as TGTGCCAGCAGCTCACCCGGGGGCGGCAATCAGCCCCAGCATTTT.

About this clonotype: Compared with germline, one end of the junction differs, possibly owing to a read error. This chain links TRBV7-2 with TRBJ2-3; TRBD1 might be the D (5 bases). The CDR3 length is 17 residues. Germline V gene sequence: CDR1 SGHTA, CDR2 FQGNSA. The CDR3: CASSLTNLGGLTDPQYF. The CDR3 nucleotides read TGTGCCAGCAGCTTAACAAACTTGGGCGGATTGACAGATCCGCAGTATTTT.

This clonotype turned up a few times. The CDR3, as DNA: TGCAGCGTTGGACAGGGGGATGCAGCTTTCTTT. Protein sequence: CSVGQGDAAFF. The V call is TRBV29-1, the J call TRBJ1-1, with 9 positions matching TRBD1. Germline lookup yields CDR1 SQVTM and CDR2 ANQGSEA. CDR3 length equals 11 residues. V gave up 4 bases and J gave up 10 bases; unmatched junction bases: 4. The entire variable domain, with the rest obtained from reference TRBV29-1 and TRBJ1-1, is as follows: SAVISQKPSRDICQRGTSLTIQCQVDSQVTMMFWYRQQPGQSLTLIATANQGSEATYESGFVIDKFPISRPNLTFSTLTVSNMSPEDSSIYLCSVGQGDAAFFGQGTRLTVV.

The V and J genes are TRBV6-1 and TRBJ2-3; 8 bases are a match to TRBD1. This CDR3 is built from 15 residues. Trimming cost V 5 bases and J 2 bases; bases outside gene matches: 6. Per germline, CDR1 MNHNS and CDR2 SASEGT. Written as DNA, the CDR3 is TGTGCCAGCAGTCCAGGGGGCTCCTACACAGATACGCAGTATTTT. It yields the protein CASSPGGSYTDTQYF.